One sample yielded the 15 T cell receptor beta chains listed below, sequenced in a study of blood T cell repertoires in COVID-19. Using immunoSEQ multiplex PCR, the repertoire was profiled, and TCRdb retains in-frame clones only, with some absent. The data contain approximately 160,000 clones, about 88% of them singletons. Specimen: peripheral blood. The receptor set was obtained from a woman older than 75 with acute or convalescent COVID-19.

This clone was seen a few times. The genes are TRBV5-1 and TRBJ2-2; 10 bases are shared with TRBD2. The CDR3 extends over 16 amino acids. CDR1 SGHRS and CDR2 YFSETQ come from the germline V gene. V lost 4 bases, J lost 2 bases, and 5 bases stayed unmatched. CDR3: CASSPGLAANTGELFF. CDR3 coding DNA: TGCGCCAGCAGCCCCGGACTAGCGGCCAACACCGGGGAGCTGTTTTTT.

The chain combines TRBV4-1 with TRBJ1-6, with D possibly being TRBD1 (6 bases). Trimming stripped 4 bases from V and 5 bases from J, with 15 bases between. The germline gives CDR1 MGHRA, CDR2 YSYEKL. The length of the CDR3 is 16 residues. The CDR3 DNA follows: TGCGCCAGCAGCCTTACAGGGTTTCCAAATAATTCACCCCTCCACTTT. This translates into CASSLTGFPNNSPLHF.

The chain combines TRBV19 with TRBJ1-1, with D tentatively TRBD1 (5 bases). Trimming took 5 bases from V and 3 from J, leaving 16 bases between them. Germline V lookup: CDR1 LNHDA, CDR2 SQIVND (reference sequence). The CDR3 sequence is 15 residues long. The CDR3 DNA sequence: TGTGCCAGTAGTGGTACGGGGCGGGGGGACACTGAAGCTTTCTTT. As protein: CASSGTGRGDTEAFF. The full variable domain, rest sourced from reference TRBV19 and TRBJ1-1, is DGGITQSPKYLFRKEGQNVTLSCEQNLNHDAMYWYRQDPGQGLRLIYYSQIVNDFQKGDIAEGYSVSREKKESFPLTVTSAQKNPTAFYLCASSGTGRGDTEAFFGQGTRLTVV.

The chain employs TRBV10-2 and TRBJ1-5; D remains unclear. CDR1 is WSHSY, CDR2 SAAADI, per germline. Trimming left V 4 bases short and J 3 bases short, with 7 bases between. This CDR3 region has 13 residues. In nucleotides, the CDR3 is TGCGCCAGCAGTGCAGAGGTCAATCAGCCCCAGCATTTT. It codes for CASSAEVNQPQHF.

V gene TRBV5-1 combines with J gene TRBJ2-2; D possibly corresponds to TRBD2 (5 bases). The ends were cut back, 0 bases at V and 6 bases at J, with 12 bases in the middle. This CDR3 has 15 amino acids. Germline V lookup: CDR1 SGHRS, CDR2 YFSETQ. The CDR3 spells CASSLDRGNPGELFF. The CDR3 nucleotides are TGCGCCAGCAGCTTGGATAGAGGGAATCCCGGGGAGCTGTTTTTT. Supplemented by reference TRBV5-1 and TRBJ2-2, the full variable domain reads KAGVTQTPRYLIKTRGQQVTLSCSPISGHRSVSWYQQTPGQGLQFLFEYFSETQRNKGNFPGRFSGRQFSNSRSEMNVSTLELGDSALYLCASSLDRGNPGELFFGEGSRLTVL.

The genes are TRBV4-1 and TRBJ1-2; tentative D call: TRBD1 (5 bases). Germline values: CDR1 MGHRA, CDR2 YSYEKL. V shed 0 bases and J shed 6 bases, with 11 bases lying between them. This CDR3 spans 14 amino acids. The CDR3 sequence: CASSQDRVWNGYTF. For the CDR3, the DNA is TGCGCCAGCAGCCAAGACAGGGTATGGAATGGCTACACCTTC.

V is TRBV7-2 and J is TRBJ2-3; 8 positions agree with TRBD2. V gave up 7 bases and J gave up 3 bases; unmatched junction bases: 3. In germline, CDR1 is SGHTA, CDR2 FQGNSA. The CDR3 sequence is 13 residues long. The CDR3, as DNA: TGTGCCAGCAACGCGGGAGGTACAGATACGCAGTATTTT. It is translated as CASNAGGTDTQYF.

The chain employs TRBV27 and TRBJ1-6; TRBD1 matches at 8 bases. V dropped 3 bases and J dropped 4; count of bases not matched to a gene: 11. In germline, CDR1 is MNHEY, CDR2 SMNVEV (reference sequence). The CDR3 contains 18 residues. The CDR3 protein is CASSLVAGGAFYNSPLHF. The CDR3 bases are TGTGCCAGCAGTTTGGTGGCAGGGGGCGCGTTTTATAATTCACCCCTCCACTTT.

The genes are TRBV2 and TRBJ2-7, with TRBD1 matching over 7 bases. J lost 4 bases, V lost 1 base, and 4 bases had no gene match. The CDR3 is made up of 14 amino acids. CDR1 is SNHLY and CDR2 is FYNNEI in the germline V gene. The CDR3 DNA follows: TGTGCCAGCAGTGAAGGGACAGGCCTTTACGAGCAGTACTTC. This codes for CASSEGTGLYEQYF.

This chain connects TRBV29-1 to TRBJ1-2; D ambiguous. V lost 4 bases and J 0 bases, leaving 9 bases between the germline ends. Per germline, CDR1 SQVTM and CDR2 ANQGSEA. This CDR3 comprises 13 residues. This CDR3 is CSVASGSNYGYTF. Here the CDR3 DNA reads TGCAGCGTTGCTTCCGGGTCTAACTATGGCTACACCTTC.

This clone has just one count. The genes are TRBV11-1 and TRBJ2-1; perhaps TRBD2 as D (7 bases). Trimming removed 4 bases at V and 1 base at J, with 14 bases between. Germline values: CDR1 SGHAT, CDR2 FQDESV (reference sequence). The length of the CDR3 is 16 residues. The CDR3 bases are TGTGCCAGCAGCTCCACAGCGGGACAATCCTACAATGAGCAGTTCTTC. Protein: CASSSTAGQSYNEQFF.

The chain is built from TRBV19 and TRBJ1-2, with D tentatively TRBD1 (5 bases). Trimming took 3 bases from V and 6 from J, leaving 20 bases between them. CDR3 length: 16 amino acids. Germline CDR1 reads LNHDA; CDR2 reads SQIVND (reference sequence). The CDR3 here is CASSIQTGDALNGYTF. CDR3 sequence (DNA): TGTGCCAGTAGTATTCAAACAGGCGATGCTTTAAATGGCTACACCTTC.

The chain joins TRBV18 to TRBJ2-1; tentative D call: TRBD1 (5 bases). The CDR3 sequence is 15 residues long. Germline-derived CDR1 and CDR2 are KGHSH and LQKENI. Trimming stripped 3 bases from V and 9 bases from J, with 18 bases between. The CDR3: CASSPVRQKTGEQFF. The CDR3 DNA sequence: TGTGCCAGCTCACCTGTGCGACAGAAGACCGGTGAGCAGTTCTTC.

This clone has a handful of counts. V usage is TRBV7-2 and J usage is TRBJ2-2; D remains unclear. Germline CDR1 is SGHTA and CDR2 is FQGNSA. V lost 1 base and J 6 bases, leaving 6 bases between the germline ends. CDR3 length: 13 amino acids. The CDR3 is CASSLGSSGELFF. The CDR3 DNA sequence: TGTGCCAGCAGCTTAGGCAGTTCCGGGGAGCTGTTTTTT.

This clone has just a few counts. CDR3 region: CASSSTLQALEAFF. The CDR3 region has the DNA TGTGCCAGCAGCTCAACTTTACAGGCTCTTGAAGCTTTCTTT. The gene calls are TRBV7-8 and TRBJ1-1; tentatively, D is TRBD1 (5 bases). The germline V and J ends were trimmed by 4 bases and 7 bases, with 16 bases remaining between them. The CDR3 is 14 residues long. From germline, CDR1 is SGHVS and CDR2 FQNEAQ.